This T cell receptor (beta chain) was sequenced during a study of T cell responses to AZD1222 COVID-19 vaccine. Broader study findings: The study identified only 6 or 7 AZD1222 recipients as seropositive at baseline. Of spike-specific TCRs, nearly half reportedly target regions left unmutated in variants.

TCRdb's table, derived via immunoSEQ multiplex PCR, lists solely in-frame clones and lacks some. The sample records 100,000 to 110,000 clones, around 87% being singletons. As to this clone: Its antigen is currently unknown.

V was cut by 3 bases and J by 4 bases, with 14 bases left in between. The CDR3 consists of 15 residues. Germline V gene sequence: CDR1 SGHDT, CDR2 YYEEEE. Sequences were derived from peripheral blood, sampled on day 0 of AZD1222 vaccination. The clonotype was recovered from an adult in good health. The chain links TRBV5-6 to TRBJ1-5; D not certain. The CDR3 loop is CASSSQNSGNQPQHF. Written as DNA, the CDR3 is TGTGCCAGCAGCTCCCAAAACAGCGGTAATCAGCCCCAGCATTTT.